The 8 T cell receptor beta chains given below trace back to one sample, sequenced in a study of early T cells in non-severe SARS-CoV-2 infection. One entry per CDR3 protein, called by TCRdb with MiXCR from the 5' RACE reads. The sample holds roughly 80,000 distinct CDR3 sequences; 11% are singletons and the top ten take approximately 12%. The starting material was whole blood, obtained at baseline. These receptors all come from an adult who was a healthcare worker with PCR-confirmed SARS-CoV-2 infection or an uninfected control (not recorded which).

This clonotype has a handful of counts. The V gene is TRBV11-3, the J gene TRBJ2-3, with D unresolved. V lost 4 bases and J 2 bases, leaving 4 bases between the germline ends. The CDR3 consists of 12 residues. CDR1 and CDR2 (germline): SGHNT, YENEEA. The DNA of the CDR3 is TGTGCCAGCAGCTACCACACAGATACGCAGTATTTT. It yields the protein CASSYHTDTQYF. Full variable domain (missing parts from reference TRBV11-3 and TRBJ2-3): EAGVVQSPRYKIIEKKQPVAFWCNPISGHNTLYWYLQNLGQGPELLIRYENEEAVDDSQLPKDRFSAERLKGVDSTLKIQPAELGDSAVYLCASSYHTDTQYFGPGTRLTVL.

The rearrangement links TRBV4-1 to TRBJ2-5; 7 nucleotides match TRBD1. Germline V lookup: CDR1 MGHRA, CDR2 YSYEKL. The CDR3 contains 15 residues. Trimming cost V 3 bases and J 2 bases; bases outside gene matches: 6. CDR3 DNA sequence: TGCGCCAGCAGCCAGCACCGGGACAGACAAGAGACCCAGTACTTC. Translation: CASSQHRDRQETQYF.

This clonotype has just a few counts. The V and J genes are TRBV29-1 and TRBJ2-3; the D gene could be TRBD1 or TRBD2 (5 bases each). CDR1 is SQVTM, CDR2 ANQGSEA, per germline. V was trimmed by 3 bases and J by 1 base, leaving 11 bases between them. The CDR3 loop spans 14 amino acids. DNA of the CDR3: TGCAGCGTTGAGAGGGGCAGAGGCACAGATACGCAGTATTTT. It codes for CSVERGRGTDTQYF.

This clonotype showed up just once. This CDR3 is CASGFGQPQHF. CDR3 coding DNA: TGTGCCAGCGGGTTTGGCCAGCCCCAGCATTTT. The J gene is TRBJ1-5, the V gene TRBV28; unclear D gene. The germline V and J ends were trimmed by 8 bases and 7 bases, with 9 bases remaining between them. The CDR3 sequence is 11 residues long. Germline V gene sequence: CDR1 MDHEN, CDR2 SYDVKM.

This clonotype came up a few times. The V call is TRBV20-1, the J call TRBJ1-5; 7 bases fit TRBD1. Per the germline V gene, CDR1 is DFQATT and CDR2 is SNEGSKA (reference sequence). The CDR3 runs to 14 residues. The J segment lost 5 bases and the V segment lost 4 bases, leaving 8 bases of the junction unmatched. Here the CDR3 reads CSATDREAHQPQHF. The CDR3 region has the DNA TGCAGTGCTACCGACAGGGAGGCTCATCAGCCCCAGCATTTT.

This clonotype was picked up many times. The V and J genes are TRBV5-4 and TRBJ1-6; 10 bases are shared with TRBD1. In germline, CDR1 is SGHNT, CDR2 YYREEE (reference sequence). This CDR3 is 14 amino acids long. Unmatched junction bases numbered 4, after V lost 3 bases and J lost 10 bases. The CDR3 loop reads CASSWDRGESPLHF. The CDR3 DNA sequence: TGTGCCAGCAGCTGGGACAGGGGAGAATCACCCCTCCACTTT.

This clonotype was counted many times. The CDR3: CASRISPGSSGDTQYF. The CDR3 DNA is TGTGCCAGCAGGATATCCCCGGGGTCGTCCGGAGATACGCAGTATTTT. This sequence joins TRBV2 and TRBJ2-3; tentative D call: TRBD2 (5 bases). V was clipped by 6 bases and J by 5 bases, with 21 bases between them. This CDR3 contains 16 residues. CDR1 is SNHLY, CDR2 FYNNEI, per germline.

V and J are TRBV12-3 or TRBV12-4 and TRBJ1-4, with D tentatively TRBD1 (5 bases). Trimming stripped 3 bases from V and 3 bases from J, with 8 bases between. The CDR3 extends over 14 amino acids. DNA for the CDR3: TGTGCCAGCAGTTTTGAGGGGTCTAATGAAAAACTGTTTTTT. It encodes CASSFEGSNEKLFF.